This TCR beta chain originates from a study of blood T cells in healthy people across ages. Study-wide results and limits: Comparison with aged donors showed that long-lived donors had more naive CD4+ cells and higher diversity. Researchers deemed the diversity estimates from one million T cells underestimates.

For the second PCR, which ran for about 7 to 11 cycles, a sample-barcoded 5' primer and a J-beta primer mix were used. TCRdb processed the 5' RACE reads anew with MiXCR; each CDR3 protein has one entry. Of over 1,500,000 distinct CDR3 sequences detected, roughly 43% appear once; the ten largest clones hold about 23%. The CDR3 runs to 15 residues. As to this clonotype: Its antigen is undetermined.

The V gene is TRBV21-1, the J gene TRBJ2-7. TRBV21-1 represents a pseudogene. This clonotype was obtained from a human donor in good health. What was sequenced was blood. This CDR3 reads CASSNLRHPRGEQYF. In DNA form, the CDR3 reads TGTGCCAGCAGCAATTTGAGACACCCACGGGGCGAGCAGTACTTC.